The rows below give T cell receptor beta chains drawn from one sample of a study of blood T cell repertoires in COVID-19. Clones were read by immunoSEQ multiplex PCR, and TCRdb kept only the in-frame ones, dropping some. The sample lists tens of thousands of clones; 85% to 90% were seen once. Sequencing used peripheral blood. The receptors were sampled from a woman aged 55-70 years with COVID-19, enrolled during active disease. Each CDR3 is given with its conserved first and last residue. Each record gives: J gene, clone size, V gene, D gene, CDR3 DNA, CDR3 protein. D genes are given only for firm matches. Size tells how often a clone was seen (once, few, many) or the class of an expanded clone, and some rows leave it out.

TRBJ2-1 | NA | TRBV11-3 | TRBD2 | TGTGCCAGCAGCCTACCTTTTGGGGGAGGGCCCAATGAGCAGTTCTTC | CASSLPFGGGPNEQFF
TRBJ1-5 | NA | TRBV21-1 | NA | TGTGCCAGCAGCTCCGACAGGGTCAATCAGCCCCAGCATTTT | CASSSDRVNQPQHF
TRBJ2-3 | once | TRBV7-3 | NA | TGTGCCAGCAGCTACAGCGGCACTAGCACAGATACGCAGTATTTT | CASSYSGTSTDTQYF
TRBJ2-7 | NA | TRBV28 | TRBD2 | TGTGCCAGCAGTCAACCCGGACTAGTCGGGGAGCAGTACTTC | CASSQPGLVGEQYF
TRBJ2-5 | NA | TRBV24-1 | TRBD1 | TGTGCCACGGGGGACAGGGGGTACCAAGAGACCCAGTACTTC | CATGDRGYQETQYF
TRBJ2-7 | NA | TRBV6-5 | NA | TGTGCCAGCAGTAGCCGTTACGAGCAGTACTTC | CASSSRYEQYF
TRBJ1-6 | NA | TRBV19 | TRBD1 | TGTGCCAGTCAAGAGGGGGCCAGTAATTCACCCCTCCACTTT | CASQEGASNSPLHF
TRBJ2-7 | NA | TRBV5-1 | TRBD2 | TGCGCCAGCAGCTTACTTACTAGCGGTCGTGCCTACGAGCAGTACTTC | CASSLLTSGRAYEQYF
TRBJ2-1 | once | TRBV11-3 | TRBD1 | TGTGCCAGCAGCTTAGTGGGACAGGCTGAGCAGTTCTTC | CASSLVGQAEQFF
TRBJ2-6 | NA | TRBV15 | NA | TGTGCCACCAGCAGAGGGGCGTCTGGGGCCAACGTCCTGACTTTC | CATSRGASGANVLTF
TRBJ1-5 | NA | TRBV5-6 | TRBD1 | TGTGCCAGCAGCCGGGACAGAGCCGGGCCCCAGCATTTT | CASSRDRAGPQHF
TRBJ2-3 | NA | TRBV10-1 | TRBD1 | TGCGCCAGCAGTGAGGCGACAGGGGGTACAGATACGCAGTATTTT | CASSEATGGTDTQYF
TRBJ2-1 | once | TRBV6-2/TRBV6-3 | TRBD2 | TGTGCCAGCAGTTATGTAGCGGGAGGCTCCTACAATGAGCAGTTCTTC | CASSYVAGGSYNEQFF
TRBJ1-1 | NA | TRBV13 | NA | TGTGCCAGCAGCCCTTTTAAGAACACTGAAGCTTTCTTT | CASSPFKNTEAFF
TRBJ1-3 | NA | TRBV5-1 | NA | TGCGCCAGCAGTGACAGACCCTCTGGAAACACCATATATTTT | CASSDRPSGNTIYF
TRBJ1-5 | NA | TRBV7-9 | NA | TGTGCCAGCAGCTTAGTCGGGGGACCTGAGCATTTT | CASSLVGGPEHF
TRBJ1-4 | few | TRBV6-5 | TRBD1 | TGTGCCACGAGGACAGGGGAGATCGAAAAACTGTTTTTT | CATRTGEIEKLFF
TRBJ1-4 | NA | TRBV12-3/TRBV12-4 | TRBD1 | TGTGCCAGCAGTCTGGACAGGGTCGAAAAACTGTTTTTT | CASSLDRVEKLFF
TRBJ1-3 | NA | TRBV5-1 | NA | TGCGCCAGCAGCCAGGGAAACTCTGGAAACACCATATATTTT | CASSQGNSGNTIYF
TRBJ2-1 | NA | TRBV27 | TRBD2 | TGTGCCAGCAGTTCCAGACTAGCGGGAGGCCTCACCTACAATGAGCAGTTCTTC | CASSSRLAGGLTYNEQFF
TRBJ1-5 | NA | TRBV11-2 | NA | TGTGCCAGCAGCTTCCCCGGGGTTGAACAGCCCCAGCATTTT | CASSFPGVEQPQHF
TRBJ1-5 | few | TRBV9 | NA | TGTGCCAGCAGCGTAGACCCAGGTCAGCCCCAGCATTTT | CASSVDPGQPQHF
TRBJ1-2 | NA | TRBV10-2 | NA | TGCGCCAGCAGGGGGGCGGCTAACTATGGCTACACCTTC | CASRGAANYGYTF
TRBJ2-3 | once | TRBV9 | NA | TGTGCCAGCAGCACAACACGACAGGACACAGATACGCAGTATTTT | CASSTTRQDTDTQYF
TRBJ2-1 | NA | TRBV5-1 | TRBD1 | TGCGCCAGCAGCACTCCGGGACAGTACAATGAGCAGTTCTTC | CASSTPGQYNEQFF
TRBJ2-7 | NA | TRBV7-2 | NA | TGTGCCAGCAGCTTAGTTCAGGGCTCCTACTACGAGCAGTACTTC | CASSLVQGSYYEQYF
TRBJ1-6 | NA | TRBV15 | NA | TGTGCCACCAGCATCAGCCGGGGTTATCCCCTCCACTTT | CATSISRGYPLHF
TRBJ2-7 | once | TRBV30 | NA | TGTGCCTGGAGGGACTCATCCTACGAGCAGTACTTC | CAWRDSSYEQYF
TRBJ1-1 | NA | TRBV5-1 | NA | TGCGCCAGCAGCTTTCAGTCTTCGAACACTGAAGCTTTCTTT | CASSFQSSNTEAFF
TRBJ2-3 | NA | TRBV19 | TRBD2 | TGTGCCAGTAGTATCGGACTAGCGGGAGGAGTCGGCACAGATACGCAGTATTTT | CASSIGLAGGVGTDTQYF
TRBJ2-7 | NA | TRBV5-6 | NA | TGTGCCAGCAGCCCTACAGTCACCTACGAGCAGTACTTC | CASSPTVTYEQYF
TRBJ2-2 | NA | TRBV25-1 | TRBD1 | TGTGCCAGCAGTGAAGACAGGGACACCGGGGAGCTGTTTTTT | CASSEDRDTGELFF
TRBJ1-5 | once | TRBV4-1 | NA | TGCGCCAGCAGCCAAGTATACAGGGTGAATCAGCCCCAGCATTTT | CASSQVYRVNQPQHF
TRBJ1-5 | NA | TRBV6-2/TRBV6-3 | NA | TGTGCCAGCAGTTACCCCAGGGAACTCGGCAATCAGCCCCAGCATTTT | CASSYPRELGNQPQHF
TRBJ2-7 | NA | TRBV6-6 | TRBD2 | TGTGCCAGCAGCCGAGGTGCCGGGACTAGCGGGATCTACGAGCAGTACTTC | CASSRGAGTSGIYEQYF
TRBJ2-3 | NA | TRBV24-1 | NA | TGTGCCACCAGTGATCATTCTAGTGGTAGCACAGATACGCAGTATTTT | CATSDHSSGSTDTQYF
TRBJ2-7 | once | TRBV7-8 | TRBD2 | TGTGCCAGCAGCTTAGCGCTAGCGGGAGGGGCCCCTCTCGAGCAGTACTTC | CASSLALAGGAPLEQYF
TRBJ2-5 | NA | TRBV2 | NA | TGTGCCAGCAGTGCTAGTGTAGAGACCCAGTACTTC | CASSASVETQYF
TRBJ2-1 | NA | TRBV5-1 | NA | TGCGCCAGCAGCTTGGACGACGCAGGAGGGCAGTTCTTC | CASSLDDAGGQFF
TRBJ1-6 | few | TRBV5-1 | NA | TGCGCCAGCAGCACCCGCGTAGGGGCCGATTCACCCCTCCACTTT | CASSTRVGADSPLHF
TRBJ2-1 | NA | TRBV7-2 | NA | TGTGCCAGCAGCTCAAGCGCAGATGAGCAGTTCTTC | CASSSSADEQFF
TRBJ1-2 | NA | TRBV20-1 | NA | TGCAGCGGGGGGAGTAACTATGGCTACACCTTC | CSGGSNYGYTF
TRBJ2-7 | once | TRBV27 | NA | TGTGCCAGCAGACAGGTGAAGGGTTACGAGCAGTACTTC | CASRQVKGYEQYF
TRBJ1-1 | NA | TRBV12-3/TRBV12-4 | NA | TGTGCCAGCACCCGGACAGTCAACACTGAAGCTTTCTTT | CASTRTVNTEAFF
TRBJ2-7 | NA | TRBV30 | NA | TGTGCCTGGAGTCCATGGGCAGACGAGCAGTACTTC | CAWSPWADEQYF
TRBJ1-1 | NA | TRBV7-8 | TRBD1 | TGTGCCAGCAGCTTATCGAGGACAGGCCCATTATTAAACACTGAAGCTTTCTTT | CASSLSRTGPLLNTEAFF